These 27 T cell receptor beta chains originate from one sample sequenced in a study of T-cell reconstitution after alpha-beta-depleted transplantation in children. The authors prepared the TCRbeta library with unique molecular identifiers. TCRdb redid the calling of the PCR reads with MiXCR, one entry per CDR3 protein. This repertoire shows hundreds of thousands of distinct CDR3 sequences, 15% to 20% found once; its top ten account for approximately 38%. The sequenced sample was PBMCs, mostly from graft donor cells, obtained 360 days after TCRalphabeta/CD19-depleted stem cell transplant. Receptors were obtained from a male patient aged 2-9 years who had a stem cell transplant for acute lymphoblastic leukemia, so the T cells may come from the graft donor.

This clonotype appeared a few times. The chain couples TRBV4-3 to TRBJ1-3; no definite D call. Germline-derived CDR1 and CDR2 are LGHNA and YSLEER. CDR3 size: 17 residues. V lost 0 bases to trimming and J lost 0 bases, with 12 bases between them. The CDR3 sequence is CASSQEEGWSSGNTIYF. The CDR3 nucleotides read TGCGCCAGCAGCCAAGAAGAGGGATGGAGCTCTGGAAACACCATATATTTT.

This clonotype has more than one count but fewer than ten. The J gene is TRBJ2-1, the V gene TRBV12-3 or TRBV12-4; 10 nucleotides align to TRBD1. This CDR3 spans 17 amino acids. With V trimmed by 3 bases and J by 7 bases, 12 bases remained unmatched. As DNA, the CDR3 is TGTGCCAGCAGTTTTCTGCTTCCGGGACAGGGGCCGAATGAGCAGTTCTTC. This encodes CASSFLLPGQGPNEQFF.

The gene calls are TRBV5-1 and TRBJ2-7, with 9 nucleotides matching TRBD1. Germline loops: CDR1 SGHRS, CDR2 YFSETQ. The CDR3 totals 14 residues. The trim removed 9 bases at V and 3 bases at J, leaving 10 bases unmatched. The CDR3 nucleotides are TGCGCCATCACGCCGGGACAGGGACTCTACGAGCAGTACTTC. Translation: CAITPGQGLYEQYF. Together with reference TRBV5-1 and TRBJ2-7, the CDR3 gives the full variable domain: KAGVTQTPRYLIKTRGQQVTLSCSPISGHRSVSWYQQTPGQGLQFLFEYFSETQRNKGNFPGRFSGRQFSNSRSEMNVSTLELGDSALYLCAITPGQGLYEQYFGPGTRLTVT.

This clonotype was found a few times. The chain's CDR3 is CSAEREGNTGELFF. CDR3 sequence (DNA): TGCAGTGCTGAGCGGGAGGGGAACACCGGGGAGCTGTTTTTT. The rearrangement joins TRBV20-1 to TRBJ2-2; 10 bases map to TRBD2. Looked up from germline, CDR1 is DFQATT and CDR2 is SNEGSKA (reference sequence). After removal of 5 bases from V and 1 base from J, the junction contained 1 base not matched to a gene. The CDR3 is 14 residues long.

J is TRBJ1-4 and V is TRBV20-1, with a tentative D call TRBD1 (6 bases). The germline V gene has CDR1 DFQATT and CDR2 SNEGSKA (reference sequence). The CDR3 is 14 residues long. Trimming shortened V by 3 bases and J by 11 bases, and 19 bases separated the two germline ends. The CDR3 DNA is TGCAGTGCTAGGATCGGCGGCTCTACAGGGAAACTGTTTTTT. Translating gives CSARIGGSTGKLFF.

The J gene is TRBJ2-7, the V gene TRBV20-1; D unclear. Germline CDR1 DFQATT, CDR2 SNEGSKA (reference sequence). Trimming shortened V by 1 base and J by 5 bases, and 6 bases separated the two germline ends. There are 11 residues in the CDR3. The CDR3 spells CSARAGDEQYF. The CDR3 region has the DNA TGCAGTGCTAGAGCTGGGGACGAGCAGTACTTC.

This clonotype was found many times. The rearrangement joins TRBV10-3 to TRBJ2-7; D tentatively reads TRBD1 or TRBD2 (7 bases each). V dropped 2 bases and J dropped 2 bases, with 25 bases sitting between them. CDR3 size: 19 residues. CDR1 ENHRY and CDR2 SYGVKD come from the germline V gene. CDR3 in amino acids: CAISELDRSGAKGPYEQYF. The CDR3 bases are TGTGCCATCAGTGAGCTGGACAGGAGCGGGGCAAAGGGTCCCTACGAGCAGTACTTC.

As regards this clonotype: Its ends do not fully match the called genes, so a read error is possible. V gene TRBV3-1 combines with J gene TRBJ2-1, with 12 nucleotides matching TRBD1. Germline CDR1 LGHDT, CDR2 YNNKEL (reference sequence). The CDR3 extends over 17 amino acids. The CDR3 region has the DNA TGTGCCAGCTGCCAAGATCGGGGACAGGGGGCGGGGAATGAGCAGTTCTTC. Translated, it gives CASCQDRGQGAGNEQFF.

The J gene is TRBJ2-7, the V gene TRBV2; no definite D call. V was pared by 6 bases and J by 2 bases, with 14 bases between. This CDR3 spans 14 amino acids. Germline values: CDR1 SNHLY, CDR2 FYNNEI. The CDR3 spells CASRTDGNTYEQYF. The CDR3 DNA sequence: TGTGCCAGCAGGACGGATGGGAACACCTACGAGCAGTACTTC.

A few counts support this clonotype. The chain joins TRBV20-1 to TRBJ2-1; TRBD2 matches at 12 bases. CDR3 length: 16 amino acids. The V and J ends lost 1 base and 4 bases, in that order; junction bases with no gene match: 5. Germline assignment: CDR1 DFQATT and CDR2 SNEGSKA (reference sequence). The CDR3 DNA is TGCAGTGCTAGAGGACTAGCGGGAGTTGATTACAATGAGCAGTTCTTC. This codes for CSARGLAGVDYNEQFF.

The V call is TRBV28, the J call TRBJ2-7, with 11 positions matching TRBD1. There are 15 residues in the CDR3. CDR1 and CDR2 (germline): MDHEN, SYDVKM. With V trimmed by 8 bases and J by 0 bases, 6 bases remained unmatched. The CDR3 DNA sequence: TGTGCCAGCGGGGACAGGGGGACTAGCTCCTACGAGCAGTACTTC. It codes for CASGDRGTSSYEQYF.

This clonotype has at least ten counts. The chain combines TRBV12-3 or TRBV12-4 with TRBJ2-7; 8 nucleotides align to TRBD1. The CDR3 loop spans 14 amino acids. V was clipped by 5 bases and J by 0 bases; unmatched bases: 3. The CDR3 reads CASSPGGRSYEQYF. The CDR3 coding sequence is TGTGCCAGCAGTCCAGGGGGCCGCTCCTACGAGCAGTACTTC.

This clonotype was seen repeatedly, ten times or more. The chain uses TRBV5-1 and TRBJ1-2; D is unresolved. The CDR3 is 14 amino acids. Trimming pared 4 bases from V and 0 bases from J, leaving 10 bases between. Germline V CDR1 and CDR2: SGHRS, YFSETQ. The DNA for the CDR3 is TGCGCCAGCAGCCCGGTGGGTCCTAACTATGGCTACACCTTC. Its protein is CASSPVGPNYGYTF.

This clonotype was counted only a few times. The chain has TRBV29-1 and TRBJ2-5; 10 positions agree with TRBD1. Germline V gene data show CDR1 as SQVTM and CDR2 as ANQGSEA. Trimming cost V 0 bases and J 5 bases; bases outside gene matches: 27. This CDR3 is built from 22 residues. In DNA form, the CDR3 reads TGCAGCGTTGAAGATCGTAGCCTACCCTCCCCACCGGGACAGGGGTTTTCGGAGACCCAGTACTTC. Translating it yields CSVEDRSLPSPPGQGFSETQYF.

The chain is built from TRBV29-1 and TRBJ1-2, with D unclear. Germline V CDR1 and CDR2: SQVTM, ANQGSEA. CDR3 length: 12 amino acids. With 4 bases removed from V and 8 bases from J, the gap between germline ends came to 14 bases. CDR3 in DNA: TGCAGCGTTGGCCAGGCGCAGTACGGCTACACCTTC. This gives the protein CSVGQAQYGYTF.

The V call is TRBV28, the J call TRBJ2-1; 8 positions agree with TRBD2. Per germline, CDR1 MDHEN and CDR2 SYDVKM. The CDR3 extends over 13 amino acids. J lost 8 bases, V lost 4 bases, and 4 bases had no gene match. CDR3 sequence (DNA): TGTGCCAGCAGTTCTCGGCGGGGGGATGAGCAGTTCTTC. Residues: CASSSRRGDEQFF.

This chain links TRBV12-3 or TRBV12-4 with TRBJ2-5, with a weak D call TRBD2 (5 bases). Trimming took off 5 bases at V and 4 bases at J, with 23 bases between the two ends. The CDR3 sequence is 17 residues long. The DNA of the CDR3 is TGTGCCAGCAGTCCTCTCGGGATAGGGCCCTCGGGAGAGACCCAGTACTTC. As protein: CASSPLGIGPSGETQYF.

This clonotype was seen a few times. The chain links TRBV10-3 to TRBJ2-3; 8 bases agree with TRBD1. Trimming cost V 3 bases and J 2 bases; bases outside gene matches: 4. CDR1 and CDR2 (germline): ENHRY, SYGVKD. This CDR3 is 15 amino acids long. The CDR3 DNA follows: TGTGCCATCAGTGACTGGACAGGGAACACAGATACGCAGTATTTT. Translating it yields CAISDWTGNTDTQYF.

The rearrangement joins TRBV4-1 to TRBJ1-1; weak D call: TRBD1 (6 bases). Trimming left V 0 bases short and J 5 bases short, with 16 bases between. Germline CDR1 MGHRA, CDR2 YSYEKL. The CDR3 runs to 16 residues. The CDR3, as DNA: TGCGCCAGCAGCCAAGAGAGAGGGGGTATTCGGACTGAAGCTTTCTTT. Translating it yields CASSQERGGIRTEAFF.

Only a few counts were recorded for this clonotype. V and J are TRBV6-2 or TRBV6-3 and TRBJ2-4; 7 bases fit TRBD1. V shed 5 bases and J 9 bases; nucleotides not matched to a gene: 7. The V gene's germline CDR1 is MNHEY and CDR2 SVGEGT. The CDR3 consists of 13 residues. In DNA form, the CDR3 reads TGTGCCAGCAGTGCAGACAGGGTCCGCATTCAGTACTTC. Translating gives CASSADRVRIQYF.

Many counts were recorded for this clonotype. The CDR3 loop is CASSYSSRGNTEAFF. The CDR3 DNA is TGTGCCAGCAGTTACTCCTCAAGGGGGAACACTGAAGCTTTCTTT. The chain uses TRBV6-5 and TRBJ1-1; possibly TRBD1 for D (5 bases). Per germline, CDR1 MNHEY and CDR2 SVGAGI. The V end was cut by 0 bases, the J end by 1 base, with 9 bases between. The CDR3 spans 15 residues.

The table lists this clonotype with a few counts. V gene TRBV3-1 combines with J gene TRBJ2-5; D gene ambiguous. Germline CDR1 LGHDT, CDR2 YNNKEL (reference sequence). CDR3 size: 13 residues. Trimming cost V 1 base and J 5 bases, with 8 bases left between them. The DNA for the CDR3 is TGTGCCAGCAGCCAAGGTGCTGGGGAGACCCAGTACTTC. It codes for CASSQGAGETQYF.

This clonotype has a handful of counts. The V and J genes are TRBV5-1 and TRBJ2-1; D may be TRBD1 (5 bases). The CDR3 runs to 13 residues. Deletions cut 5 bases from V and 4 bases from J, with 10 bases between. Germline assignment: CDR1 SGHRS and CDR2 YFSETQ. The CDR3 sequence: CASRVGAYNEQFF. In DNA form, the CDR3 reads TGCGCCAGCAGGGTAGGGGCGTACAATGAGCAGTTCTTC.

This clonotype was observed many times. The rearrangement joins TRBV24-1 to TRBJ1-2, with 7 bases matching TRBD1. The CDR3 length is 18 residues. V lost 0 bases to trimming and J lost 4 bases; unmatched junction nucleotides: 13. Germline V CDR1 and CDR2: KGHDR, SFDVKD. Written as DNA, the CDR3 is TGTGCCACCAGTGATTTGAAGGGGGCTCTACCACCCTCCTATGGCTACACCTTC. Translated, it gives CATSDLKGALPPSYGYTF.

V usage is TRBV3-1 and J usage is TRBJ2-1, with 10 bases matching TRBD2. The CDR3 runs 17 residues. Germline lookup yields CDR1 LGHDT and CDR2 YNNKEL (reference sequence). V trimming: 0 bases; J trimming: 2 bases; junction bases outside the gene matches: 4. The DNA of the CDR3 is TGTGCCAGCAGCCAAGAAGGACTAGCGGATACCTACAATGAGCAGTTCTTC. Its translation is CASSQEGLADTYNEQFF.

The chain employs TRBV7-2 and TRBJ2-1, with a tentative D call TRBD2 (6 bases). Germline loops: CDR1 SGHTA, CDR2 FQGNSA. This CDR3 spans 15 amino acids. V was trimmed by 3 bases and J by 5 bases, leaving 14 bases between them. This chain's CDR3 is CASSLTGADHNEQFF. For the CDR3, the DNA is TGTGCCAGCAGCTTGACGGGAGCGGACCACAATGAGCAGTTCTTC.

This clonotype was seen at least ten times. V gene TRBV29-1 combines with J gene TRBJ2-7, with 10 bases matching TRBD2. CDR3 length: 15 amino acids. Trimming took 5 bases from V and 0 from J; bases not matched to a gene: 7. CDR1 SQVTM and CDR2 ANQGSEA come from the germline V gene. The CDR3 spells CSVPAPSGSSYEQYF. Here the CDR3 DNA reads TGCAGCGTTCCGGCACCTAGCGGGAGCTCCTACGAGCAGTACTTC.